This TCR beta chain came from a study of T cell repertoires in cytomegalovirus infection. Study context: An indication of both CMV infection and matching HLA type came from public TCR beta signatures. Study observations and caveats: In two of eight donors, the top clonotype was HLA-C-restricted CMV-specific.

A single record per CDR3 protein comes from TCRdb applying MiXCR to the reads. The sample includes hundreds of thousands of distinct CDR3 sequences, 24% of them seen just once. Note on this clonotype: Antigen specificity is unknown. A much larger clone sits a single nucleotide away, making a read error possible.

This clonotype originated in a human donor in good health (CMV status not recorded). Some clones in this sample may be carry-over from other donors' samples. Input material: CD8+ T cells from PBMCs.

CDR3 loop: CTSSLGSRREADTQYF. DNA of the CDR3: TGTACTAGCAGCTTAGGGTCCCGACGGGAGGCAGATACGCAGTATTTT. The chain uses TRBV7-7 and TRBJ2-3, with 7 bases lining up with TRBD2. The length of the CDR3 is 16 residues. Germline V gives CDR1 SSHAT, CDR2 FNYEAQ (reference sequence). Full variable domain (outside the CDR3, taken from reference TRBV7-7 and TRBJ2-3): GAGVSQSPRYKVTKRGQDVTLRCDPISSHATLYWYQQALGQGPEFLTYFNYEAQPDKSGLPSDRFSAERPEGSISTLTIQRTEQRDSAMYRCTSSLGSRREADTQYFGPGTRLTVL.